This T cell receptor beta chain was recorded in a study of technical replicates of blood from a few donors. Looked up from germline, CDR1 is SEHNR and CDR2 is FQNEAQ (reference sequence). V lost 5 bases to trimming and J lost 1 base; unmatched junction nucleotides: 9. CDR3 length equals 16 residues. Sequencing was performed with immunoSEQ multiplex PCR; in TCRdb, only in-frame clones are kept and a portion is missing. The sample records 84,000 or so clones, less than 98% being singletons. There are a few counts of this clone. The chain employs TRBV7-9 and TRBJ2-5; TRBD2 aligns across 8 bases. The sequence was obtained from a human donor in good health. Specimen: T cells isolated from PBMCs. The DNA for the CDR3 is TGTGCCAGCAGCAGTCGTCCTAGCGGGTTCCAAGAGACCCAGTACTTC. It yields the protein CASSSRPSGFQETQYF.